This T cell receptor (beta chain) was documented in a study of shared T cell receptors in the human thymus. Germline V CDR1 and CDR2: MNHEY, SMNVEV (reference sequence). The ends were cut back, 6 bases at V and 6 bases at J, with 21 bases in the middle. This CDR3 comprises 15 residues. Method: immunoSEQ multiplex PCR; TCRdb's copy keeps in-frame clones and lacks some. The table has about 710,000 clones, approximately 89% seen once. The same specimen was also included in a second study, on human thymus T cells.

Specimen: thymocytes. The receptor was derived from a boy under two years old with a congenital heart defect. The rearrangement links TRBV27 to TRBJ2-7, with D uncertain. The DNA for the CDR3 is TGTGCCAGCAGACCAAGCCGGGTCCGGCAAAGCGAGCAGTACTTC. Its translation: CASRPSRVRQSEQYF.